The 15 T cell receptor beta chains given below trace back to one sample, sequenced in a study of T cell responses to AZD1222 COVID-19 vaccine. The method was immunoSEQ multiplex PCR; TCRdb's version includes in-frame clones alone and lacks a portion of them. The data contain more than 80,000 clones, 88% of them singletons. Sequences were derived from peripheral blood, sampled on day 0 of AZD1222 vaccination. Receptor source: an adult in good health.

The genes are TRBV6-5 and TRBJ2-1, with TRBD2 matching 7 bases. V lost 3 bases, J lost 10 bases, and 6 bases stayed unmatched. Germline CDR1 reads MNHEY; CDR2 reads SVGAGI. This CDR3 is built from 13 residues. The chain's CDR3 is CASSYGREWEQFF. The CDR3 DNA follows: TGTGCCAGCAGTTATGGGCGGGAGTGGGAGCAGTTCTTC.

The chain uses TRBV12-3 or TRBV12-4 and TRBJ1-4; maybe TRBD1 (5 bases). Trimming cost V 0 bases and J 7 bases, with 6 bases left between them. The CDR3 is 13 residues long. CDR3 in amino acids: CASSLAGTEKLFF. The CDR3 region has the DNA TGTGCCAGCAGTTTAGCAGGGACTGAAAAACTGTTTTTT.

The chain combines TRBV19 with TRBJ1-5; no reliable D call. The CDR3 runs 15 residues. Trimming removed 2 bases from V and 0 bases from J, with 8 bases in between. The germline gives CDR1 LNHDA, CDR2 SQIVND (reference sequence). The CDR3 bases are TGTGCCAGTAGTATAAGGTTGTTTAGCAATCAGCCCCAGCATTTT. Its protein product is CASSIRLFSNQPQHF.

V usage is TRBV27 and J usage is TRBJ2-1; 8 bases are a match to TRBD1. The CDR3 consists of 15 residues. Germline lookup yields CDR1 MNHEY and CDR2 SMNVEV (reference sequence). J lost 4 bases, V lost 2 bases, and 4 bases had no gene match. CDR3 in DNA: TGTGCCAGCAGTTTAGGACAGGGCGGATACAATGAGCAGTTCTTC. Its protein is CASSLGQGGYNEQFF.

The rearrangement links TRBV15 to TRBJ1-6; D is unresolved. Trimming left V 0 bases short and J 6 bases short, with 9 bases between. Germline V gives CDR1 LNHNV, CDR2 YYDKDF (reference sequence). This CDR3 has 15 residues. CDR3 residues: CATSRDRLGNSPLHF. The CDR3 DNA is TGTGCCACCAGCAGAGATCGGTTGGGTAATTCACCCCTCCACTTT.

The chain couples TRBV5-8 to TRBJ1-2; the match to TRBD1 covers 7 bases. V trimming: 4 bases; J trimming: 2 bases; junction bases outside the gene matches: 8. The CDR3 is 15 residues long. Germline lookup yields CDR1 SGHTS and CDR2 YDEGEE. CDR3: CASSTRQGPNYGYTF. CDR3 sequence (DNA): TGTGCCAGCAGCACCCGACAGGGCCCCAACTATGGCTACACCTTC.

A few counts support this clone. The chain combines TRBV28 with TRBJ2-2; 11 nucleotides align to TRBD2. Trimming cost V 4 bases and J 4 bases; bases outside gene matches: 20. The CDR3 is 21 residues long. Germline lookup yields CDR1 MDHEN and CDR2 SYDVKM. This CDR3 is CASSSAWDSFSGRAVTGELFF. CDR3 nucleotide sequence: TGTGCCAGCAGTTCGGCGTGGGACAGTTTTAGCGGGAGGGCCGTCACCGGGGAGCTGTTTTTT. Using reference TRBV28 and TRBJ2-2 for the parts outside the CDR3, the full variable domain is DVKVTQSSRYLVKRTGEKVFLECVQDMDHENMFWYRQDPGLGLRLIYFSYDVKMKEKGDIPEGYSVSREKKERFSLILESASTNQTSMYLCASSSAWDSFSGRAVTGELFFGEGSRLTVL.

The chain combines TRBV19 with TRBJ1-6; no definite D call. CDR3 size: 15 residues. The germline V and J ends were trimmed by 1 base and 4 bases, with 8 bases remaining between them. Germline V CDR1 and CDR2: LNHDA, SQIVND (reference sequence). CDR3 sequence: CASSIVTDYNSPLHF. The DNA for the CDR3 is TGTGCCAGTAGTATAGTAACGGATTATAATTCACCCCTCCACTTT. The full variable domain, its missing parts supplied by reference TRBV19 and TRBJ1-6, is DGGITQSPKYLFRKEGQNVTLSCEQNLNHDAMYWYRQDPGQGLRLIYYSQIVNDFQKGDIAEGYSVSREKKESFPLTVTSAQKNPTAFYLCASSIVTDYNSPLHFGNGTRLTVT.

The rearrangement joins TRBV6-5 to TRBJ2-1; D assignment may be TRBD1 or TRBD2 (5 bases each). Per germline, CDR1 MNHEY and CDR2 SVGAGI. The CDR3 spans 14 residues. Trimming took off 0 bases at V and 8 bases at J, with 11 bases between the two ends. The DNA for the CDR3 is TGTGCCAGCAGTTACTCGAGGGGCGACTATGAGCAGTTCTTC. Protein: CASSYSRGDYEQFF.

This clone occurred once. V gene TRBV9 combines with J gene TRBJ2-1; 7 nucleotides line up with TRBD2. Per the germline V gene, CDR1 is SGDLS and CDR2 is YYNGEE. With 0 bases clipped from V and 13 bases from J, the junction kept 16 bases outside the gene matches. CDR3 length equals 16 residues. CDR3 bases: TGTGCCAGCAGCGTAGCGGGCGGGAGCCCCCAGTCGGTTCAGTTCTTC. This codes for CASSVAGGSPQSVQFF.

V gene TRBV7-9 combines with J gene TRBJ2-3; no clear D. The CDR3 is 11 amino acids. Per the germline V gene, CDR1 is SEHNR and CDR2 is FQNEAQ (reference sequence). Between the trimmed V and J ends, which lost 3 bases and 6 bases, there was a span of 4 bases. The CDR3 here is CASSFTDTQYF. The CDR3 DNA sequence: TGTGCCAGCAGCTTTACCGATACGCAGTATTTT. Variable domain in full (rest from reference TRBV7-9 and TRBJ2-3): DTGVSQNPRHKITKRGQNVTFRCDPISEHNRLYWYRQTLGQGPEFLTYFQNEAQLEKSRLLSDRFSAERPKGSFSTLEIQRTEQGDSAMYLCASSFTDTQYFGPGTRLTVL.

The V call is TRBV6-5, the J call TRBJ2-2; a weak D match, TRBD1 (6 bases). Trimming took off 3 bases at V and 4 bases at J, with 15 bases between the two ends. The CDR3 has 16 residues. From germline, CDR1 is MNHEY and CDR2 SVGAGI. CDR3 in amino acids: CASSYTGWGSTGELFF. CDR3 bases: TGTGCCAGCAGTTATACAGGGTGGGGGAGCACCGGGGAGCTGTTTTTT.

CDR3: CASSISRDHTEAFF. CDR3 nucleotides: TGTGCCAGTAGTATATCCAGGGATCACACTGAAGCTTTCTTT. The chain carries TRBV19 and TRBJ1-1, with D possibly being TRBD1 (5 bases). V was pared by 2 bases and J by 3 bases, with 10 bases between. This CDR3 spans 14 amino acids. Germline V gene sequence: CDR1 LNHDA, CDR2 SQIVND (reference sequence).

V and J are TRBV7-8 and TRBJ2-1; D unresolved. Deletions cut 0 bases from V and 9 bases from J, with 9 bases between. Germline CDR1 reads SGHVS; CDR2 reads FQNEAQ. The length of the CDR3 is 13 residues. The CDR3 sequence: CASSLADLAEQFF. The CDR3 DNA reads TGTGCCAGCAGCTTAGCCGACCTCGCTGAGCAGTTCTTC. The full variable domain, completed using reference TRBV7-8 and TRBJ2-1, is GAGVSQSPRYKVAKRGQDVALRCDPISGHVSLFWYQQALGQGPEFLTYFQNEAQLDKSGLPSDRFFAERPEGSVSTLKIQRTQQEDSAVYLCASSLADLAEQFFGPGTRLTVL.

The CDR3 here is CATRQGDYGYTF. DNA of the CDR3: TGTGCCACTAGACAGGGTGACTATGGCTACACCTTC. The chain is built from TRBV10-3 and TRBJ1-2, with 7 bases matching TRBD1. After removal of 10 bases from V and 3 bases from J, the junction contained 5 bases not matched to a gene. CDR1 and CDR2 (germline): ENHRY, SYGVKD. The CDR3 is made up of 12 amino acids.